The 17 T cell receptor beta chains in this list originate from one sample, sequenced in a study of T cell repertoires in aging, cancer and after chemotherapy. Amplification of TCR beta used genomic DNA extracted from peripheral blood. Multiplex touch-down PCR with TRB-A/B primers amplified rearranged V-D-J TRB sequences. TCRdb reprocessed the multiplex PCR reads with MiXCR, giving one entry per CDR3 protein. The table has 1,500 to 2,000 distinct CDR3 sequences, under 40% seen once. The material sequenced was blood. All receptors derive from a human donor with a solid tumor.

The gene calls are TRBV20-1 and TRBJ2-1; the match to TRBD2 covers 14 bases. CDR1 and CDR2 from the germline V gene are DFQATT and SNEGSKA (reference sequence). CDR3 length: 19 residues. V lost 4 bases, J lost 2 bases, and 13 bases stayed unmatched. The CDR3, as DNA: TGCAGTGCTATTAGCCCCGGGACTAGCGGGAGTTTCACCTACAATGAGCAGTTCTTC. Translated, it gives CSAISPGTSGSFTYNEQFF.

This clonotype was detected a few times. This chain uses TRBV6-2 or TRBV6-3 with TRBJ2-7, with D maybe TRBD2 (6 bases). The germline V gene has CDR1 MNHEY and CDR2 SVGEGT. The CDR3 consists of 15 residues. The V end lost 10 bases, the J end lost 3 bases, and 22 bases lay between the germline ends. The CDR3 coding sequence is TGTGCCACCCGTCCGCGGGGACGGAGACTCTACGAGCAGTACTTC. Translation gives CATRPRGRRLYEQYF.

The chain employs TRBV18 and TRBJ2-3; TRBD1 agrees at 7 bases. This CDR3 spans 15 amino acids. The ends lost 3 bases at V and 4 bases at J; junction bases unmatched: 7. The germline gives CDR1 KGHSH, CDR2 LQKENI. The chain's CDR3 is CASSPDRVGADTQYF. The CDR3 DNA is TGTGCCAGCTCACCTGACAGGGTAGGGGCAGATACGCAGTATTTT.

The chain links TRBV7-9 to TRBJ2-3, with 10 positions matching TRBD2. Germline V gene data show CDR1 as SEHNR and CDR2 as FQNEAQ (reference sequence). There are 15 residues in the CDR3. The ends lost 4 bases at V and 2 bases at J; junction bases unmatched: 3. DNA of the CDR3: TGTGCCAGCAGCTCTAGCGGGGGTTACACAGATACGCAGTATTTT. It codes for CASSSSGGYTDTQYF.

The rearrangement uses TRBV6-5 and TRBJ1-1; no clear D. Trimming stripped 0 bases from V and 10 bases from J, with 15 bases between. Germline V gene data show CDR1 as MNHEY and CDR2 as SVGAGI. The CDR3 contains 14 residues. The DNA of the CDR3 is TGTGCCAGCAGTTACTCGGGCAACTTTGAGGGAGCTTTCTTT. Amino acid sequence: CASSYSGNFEGAFF.

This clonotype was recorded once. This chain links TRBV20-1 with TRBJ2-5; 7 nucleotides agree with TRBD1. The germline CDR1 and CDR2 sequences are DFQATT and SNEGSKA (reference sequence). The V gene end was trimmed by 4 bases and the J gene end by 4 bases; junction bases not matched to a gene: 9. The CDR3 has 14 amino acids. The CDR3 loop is CSAMNRGEGETQYF. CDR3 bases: TGCAGTGCTATGAACAGGGGCGAAGGAGAGACCCAGTACTTC.

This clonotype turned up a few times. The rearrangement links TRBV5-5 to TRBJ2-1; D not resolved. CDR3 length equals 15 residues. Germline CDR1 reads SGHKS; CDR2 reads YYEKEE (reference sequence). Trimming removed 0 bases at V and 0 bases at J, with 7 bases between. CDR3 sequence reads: CASSLDSSSYNEQFF. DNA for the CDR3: TGTGCCAGCAGCTTGGACAGCAGCTCCTACAATGAGCAGTTCTTC.

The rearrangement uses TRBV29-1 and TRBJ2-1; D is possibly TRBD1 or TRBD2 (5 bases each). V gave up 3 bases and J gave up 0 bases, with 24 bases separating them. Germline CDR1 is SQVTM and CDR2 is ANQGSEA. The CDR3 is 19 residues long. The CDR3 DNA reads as TGCAGCGTTGAGACCCCCCGGGACGGAACCTTCAGCTCCTACAATGAGCAGTTCTTC. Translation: CSVETPRDGTFSSYNEQFF.

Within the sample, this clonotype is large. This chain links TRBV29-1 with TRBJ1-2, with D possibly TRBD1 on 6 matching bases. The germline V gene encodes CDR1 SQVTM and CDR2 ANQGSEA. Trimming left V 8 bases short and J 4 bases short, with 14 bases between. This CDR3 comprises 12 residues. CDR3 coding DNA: TGCAGCACCACAGAAGGGGGCTATGGCTACACCTTC. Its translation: CSTTEGGYGYTF.

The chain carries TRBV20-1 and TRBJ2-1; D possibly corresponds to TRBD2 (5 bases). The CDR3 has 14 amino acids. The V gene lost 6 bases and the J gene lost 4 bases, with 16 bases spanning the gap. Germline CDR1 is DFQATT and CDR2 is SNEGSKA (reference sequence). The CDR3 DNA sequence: TGCAGTGCAAACCGGGAAAACGGGTACAATGAGCAGTTCTTC. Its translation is CSANRENGYNEQFF.

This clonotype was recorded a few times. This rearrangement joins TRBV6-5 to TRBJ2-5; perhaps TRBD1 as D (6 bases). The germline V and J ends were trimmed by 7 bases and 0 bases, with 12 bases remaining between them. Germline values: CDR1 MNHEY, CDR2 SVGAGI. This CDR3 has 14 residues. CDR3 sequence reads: CASMRGSDQETQYF. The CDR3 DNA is TGTGCCAGCATGAGGGGGTCGGACCAAGAGACCCAGTACTTC.

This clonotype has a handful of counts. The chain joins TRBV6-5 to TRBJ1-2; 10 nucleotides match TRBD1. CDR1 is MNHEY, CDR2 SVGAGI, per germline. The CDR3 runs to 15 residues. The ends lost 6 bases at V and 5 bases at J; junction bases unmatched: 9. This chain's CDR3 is CASRLTGTGEYGYTF. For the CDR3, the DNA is TGTGCCAGCAGATTGACCGGGACAGGGGAGTATGGCTACACCTTC.

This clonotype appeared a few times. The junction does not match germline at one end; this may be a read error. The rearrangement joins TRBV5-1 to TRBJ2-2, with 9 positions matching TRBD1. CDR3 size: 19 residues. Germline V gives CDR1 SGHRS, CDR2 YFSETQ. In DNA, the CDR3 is TGTGCCAGAAGCTTGGGGGGGGACAGGGTAAGGGCGAACACCGGGGAGCTGTTTTTT. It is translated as CARSLGGDRVRANTGELFF.

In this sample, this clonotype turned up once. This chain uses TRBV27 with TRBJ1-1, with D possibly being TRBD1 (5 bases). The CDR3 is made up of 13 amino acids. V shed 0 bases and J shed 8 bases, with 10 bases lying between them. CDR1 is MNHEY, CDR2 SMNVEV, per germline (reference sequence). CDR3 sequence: CASSLSGVREAFF. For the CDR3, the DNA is TGTGCCAGCAGTTTATCAGGGGTGAGGGAAGCTTTCTTT.

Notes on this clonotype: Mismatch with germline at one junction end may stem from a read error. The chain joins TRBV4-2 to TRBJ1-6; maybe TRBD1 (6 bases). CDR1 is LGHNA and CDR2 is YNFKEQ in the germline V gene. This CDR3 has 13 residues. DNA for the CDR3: TGCGCCAGCAGCCAAGATAGGGGGATTCTCCTCCACTTT. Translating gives CASSQDRGILLHF.

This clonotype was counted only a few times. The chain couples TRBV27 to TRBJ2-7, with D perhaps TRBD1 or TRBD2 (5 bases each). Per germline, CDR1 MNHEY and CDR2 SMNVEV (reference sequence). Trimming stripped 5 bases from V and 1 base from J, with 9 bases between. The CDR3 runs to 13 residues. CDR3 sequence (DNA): TGTGCCAGCAGTGGGGACGGATCCTACGAGCAGTACTTC. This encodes CASSGDGSYEQYF.

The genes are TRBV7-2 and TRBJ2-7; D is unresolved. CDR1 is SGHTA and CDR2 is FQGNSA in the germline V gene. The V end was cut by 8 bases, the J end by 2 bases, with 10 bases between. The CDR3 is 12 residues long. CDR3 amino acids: CASAPRPYEQYF. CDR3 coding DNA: TGTGCCAGCGCCCCAAGGCCCTACGAGCAGTACTTC. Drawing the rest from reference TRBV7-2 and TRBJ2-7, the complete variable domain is GAGVSQSPSNKVTEKGKDVELRCDPISGHTALYWYRQSLGQGLEFLIYFQGNSAPDKSGLPSDRFSAERTGGSVSTLTIQRTQQEDSAVYLCASAPRPYEQYFGPGTRLTVT.